This record looks at one T cell receptor (beta chain) sequence and its context. What it recognizes is unknown. This CDR3 region has 13 residues. Germline trimming cut 1 base from V and 4 bases from J; bases unmatched to any gene: 0. This entry belongs to a study of CD8+CD57+ T cells in acquired aplastic anemia. The template for TCR beta VDJ and CDR3 sequence profiling was genomic DNA. MiXCR was run by TCRdb on the reads, yielding one entry per CDR3 protein. The sample lists more than 15,000 distinct CDR3 sequences, 30% to 45% occurring once. General study points: Patient-derived CD8+CD57+ populations exhibited diminished diversity relative to total CD4+ and CD8+ pools.

By flow cytometry, patients selected for sequencing had shown an expansion of CD8+CD57+ cells. None of the patients had been given any therapy when their blood was sampled. This chain links TRBV12-3 or TRBV12-4 with TRBJ2-7, with 8 bases aligning to TRBD1. The sample consisted of CD8+CD57+ T cells sorted from PBMCs. Sample subset: bead-enriched CD8+CD57+ effector memory T cells from SAA patients. The TCR sequence derives from a human donor with aplastic anemia. The CDR3 DNA is TGTGCCAGCAGTTTAGGACAGGGGTACGAGCAGTACGTC. Translated, it gives CASSLGQGYEQYV.